The text below deals with one T cell receptor beta chain. The record originates from a study of T cell responses to AZD1222 COVID-19 vaccine. The V end was cut by 2 bases, the J end by 3 bases, with 14 bases between. The CDR3 covers 16 residues. Method: immunoSEQ multiplex PCR; TCRdb's copy keeps in-frame clones and lacks some. The table includes about 64,000 clones, just over 90% detected once. Sequenced here: peripheral blood, sampled 28 days after the second dose of the MenACWY control vaccine. This receptor was taken from an adult who received the MenACWY meningococcal vaccine as a control. This chain connects TRBV23-1 to TRBJ1-5; D call uncertain. TRBV23-1 counts as an open reading frame of uncertain function. CDR3 sequence reads: CASSQPDRSPNQPQHF. The CDR3 DNA follows: TGCGCCAGCAGTCAACCCGACCGCTCCCCCAATCAGCCCCAGCATTTT.